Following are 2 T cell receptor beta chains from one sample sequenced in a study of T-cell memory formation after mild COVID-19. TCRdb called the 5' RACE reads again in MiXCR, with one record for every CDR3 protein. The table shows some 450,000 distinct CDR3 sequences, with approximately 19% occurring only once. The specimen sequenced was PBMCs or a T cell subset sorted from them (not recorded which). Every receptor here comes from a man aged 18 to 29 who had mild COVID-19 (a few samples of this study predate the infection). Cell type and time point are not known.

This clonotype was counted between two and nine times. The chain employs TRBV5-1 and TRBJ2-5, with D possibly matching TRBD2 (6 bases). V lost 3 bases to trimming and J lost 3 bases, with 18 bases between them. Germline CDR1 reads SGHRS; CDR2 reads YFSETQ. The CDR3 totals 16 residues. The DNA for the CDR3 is TGCGCCAGCAGCTACCTCCACGGGACTGGGGAAGAGACCCAGTACTTC. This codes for CASSYLHGTGEETQYF.

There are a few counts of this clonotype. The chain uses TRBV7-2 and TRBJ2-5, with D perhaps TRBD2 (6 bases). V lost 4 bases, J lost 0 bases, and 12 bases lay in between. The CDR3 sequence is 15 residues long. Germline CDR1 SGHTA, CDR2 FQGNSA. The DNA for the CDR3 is TGTGCCAGCAGCTCGCCGGCGGGGTACCAAGAGACCCAGTACTTC. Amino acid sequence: CASSSPAGYQETQYF.